This T cell receptor (beta chain) was captured in a study of beta chain features in type 1 diabetes. Of the isolated RNA, all was reverse transcribed, and so the sequenced material was expressed TCRB transcripts. Profiled with immunoSEQ multiplex PCR; TCRdb holds only in-frame clones, not every one. Seen here are a few hundred thousand clones, over 13% observed once, and the top ten hold approximately 0.02%. Study-level points and caveats: The naive, central memory and Treg TCRB repertoires looked more alike in patients than they did in healthy donors. Sequencing of cDNA might inflate the share of cells that strongly express TCR.

On this clone: No antigen is known for it.

The CDR3 extends over 15 amino acids. V lost 5 bases and J lost 5; bases outside the gene matches: 12. Germline V lookup: CDR1 SGHDT, CDR2 YYEEEE. V is TRBV5-6 and J is TRBJ2-5; 7 bases fit TRBD2. This receptor was obtained from a woman aged 18-30 years in good health. The specimen sequenced was naive CD4+ T cells from blood. As DNA, the CDR3 is TGTGCCAGCAGTTCTCGTCCGGGAGCGGGGGAGACCCAGTACTTC. Translated: CASSSRPGAGETQYF.